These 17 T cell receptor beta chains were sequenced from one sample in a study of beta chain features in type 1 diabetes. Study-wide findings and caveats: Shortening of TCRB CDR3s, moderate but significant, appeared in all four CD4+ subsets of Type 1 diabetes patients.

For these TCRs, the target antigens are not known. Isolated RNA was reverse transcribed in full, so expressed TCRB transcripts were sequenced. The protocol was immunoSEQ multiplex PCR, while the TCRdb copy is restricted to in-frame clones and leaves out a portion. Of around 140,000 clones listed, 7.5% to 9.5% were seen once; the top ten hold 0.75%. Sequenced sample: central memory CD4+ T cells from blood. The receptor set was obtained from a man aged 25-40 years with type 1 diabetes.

The CDR3 protein is CATSRDNEGSDTGELFF. CDR3 in DNA: TGTGCCACCAGCAGAGATAATGAGGGCTCGGACACCGGGGAGCTGTTTTTT. This chain uses TRBV15 with TRBJ2-2; TRBD2 might be the D (5 bases). The CDR3 loop spans 17 amino acids. Germline V lookup: CDR1 LNHNV, CDR2 YYDKDF (reference sequence). V dropped 0 bases and J dropped 3 bases, with 14 bases sitting between them.

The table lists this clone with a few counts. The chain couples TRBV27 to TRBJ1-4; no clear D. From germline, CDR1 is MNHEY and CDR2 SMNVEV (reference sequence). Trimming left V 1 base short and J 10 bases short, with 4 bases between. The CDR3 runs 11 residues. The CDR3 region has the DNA TGTGCCAGCAGTTTATGCAGAAAACTGTTTTTT. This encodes CASSLCRKLFF. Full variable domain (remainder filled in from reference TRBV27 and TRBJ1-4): EAQVTQNPRYLITVTGKKLTVTCSQNMNHEYMSWYRQDPGLGLRQIYYSMNVEVTDKGDVPEGYKVSRKEKRNFPLILESPSPNQTSLYFCASSLCRKLFFGSGTQLSVL.

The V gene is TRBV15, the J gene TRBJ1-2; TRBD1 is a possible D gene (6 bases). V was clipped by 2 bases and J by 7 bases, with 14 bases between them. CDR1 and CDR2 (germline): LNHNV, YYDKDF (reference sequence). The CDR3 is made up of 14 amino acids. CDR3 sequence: CATSRRQVFSGYTF. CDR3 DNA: TGTGCCACCAGCAGACGACAGGTTTTCTCTGGCTACACCTTC.

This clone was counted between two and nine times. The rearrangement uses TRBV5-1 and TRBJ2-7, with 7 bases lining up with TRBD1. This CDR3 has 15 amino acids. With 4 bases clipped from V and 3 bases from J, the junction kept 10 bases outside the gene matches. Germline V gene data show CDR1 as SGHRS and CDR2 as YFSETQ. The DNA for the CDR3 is TGCGCCAGCAGCCAAATCCCAGACAGGGTCTACGAGCAGTACTTC. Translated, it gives CASSQIPDRVYEQYF.

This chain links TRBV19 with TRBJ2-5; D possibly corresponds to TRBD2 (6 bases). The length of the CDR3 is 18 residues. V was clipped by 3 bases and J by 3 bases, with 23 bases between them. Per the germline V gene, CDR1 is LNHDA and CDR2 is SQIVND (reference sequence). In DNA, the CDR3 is TGTGCCAGTAGTATGGAAATGGGACTCTGGGCAGCAAAAGAGACCCAGTACTTC. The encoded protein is CASSMEMGLWAAKETQYF.

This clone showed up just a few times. Here the CDR3 reads CASSPTPGQASSYEQYF. The DNA for the CDR3 is TGTGCCAGCTCACCAACCCCTGGACAGGCAAGCTCCTACGAGCAGTACTTC. The chain employs TRBV18 and TRBJ2-7, with 7 bases that match TRBD1. Germline V gives CDR1 KGHSH, CDR2 LQKENI. V dropped 2 bases and J dropped 0; count of bases not matched to a gene: 10. This CDR3 contains 17 residues.

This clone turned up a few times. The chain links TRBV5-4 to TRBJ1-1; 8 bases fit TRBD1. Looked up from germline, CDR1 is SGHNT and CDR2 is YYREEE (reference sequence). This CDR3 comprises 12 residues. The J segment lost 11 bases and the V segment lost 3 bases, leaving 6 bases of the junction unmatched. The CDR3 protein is CASSSRTGRAFF. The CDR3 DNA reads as TGTGCCAGCAGCTCTCGGACAGGGAGGGCTTTCTTT.

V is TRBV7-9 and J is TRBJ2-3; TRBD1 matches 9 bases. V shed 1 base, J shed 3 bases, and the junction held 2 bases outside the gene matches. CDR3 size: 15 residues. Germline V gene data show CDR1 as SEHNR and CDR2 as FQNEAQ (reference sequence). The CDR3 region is CASSLGGQGTDTQYF. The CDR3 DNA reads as TGTGCCAGCAGCTTAGGGGGACAGGGAACAGATACGCAGTATTTT.

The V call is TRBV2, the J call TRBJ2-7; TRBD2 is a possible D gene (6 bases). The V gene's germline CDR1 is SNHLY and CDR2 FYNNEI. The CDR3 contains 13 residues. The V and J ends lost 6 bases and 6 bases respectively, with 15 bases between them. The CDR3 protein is CASRGGRPSEQYF. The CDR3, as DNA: TGTGCCAGCAGGGGGGGACGGCCCTCCGAGCAGTACTTC.

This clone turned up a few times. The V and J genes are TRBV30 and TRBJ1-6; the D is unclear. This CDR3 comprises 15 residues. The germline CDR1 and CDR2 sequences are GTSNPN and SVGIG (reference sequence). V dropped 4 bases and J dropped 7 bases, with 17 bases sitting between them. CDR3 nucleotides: TGTGCCTGGACAGCACCGGACCGGGAAAATTCACCCCTCCACTTT. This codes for CAWTAPDRENSPLHF.

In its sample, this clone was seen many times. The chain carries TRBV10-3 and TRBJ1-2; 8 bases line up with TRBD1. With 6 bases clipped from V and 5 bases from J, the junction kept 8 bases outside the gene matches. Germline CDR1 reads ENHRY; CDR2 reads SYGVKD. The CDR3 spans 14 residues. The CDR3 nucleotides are TGTGCCATCAGCAGCGGGACAGGCGGGTATGGCTACACCTTC. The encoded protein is CAISSGTGGYGYTF.

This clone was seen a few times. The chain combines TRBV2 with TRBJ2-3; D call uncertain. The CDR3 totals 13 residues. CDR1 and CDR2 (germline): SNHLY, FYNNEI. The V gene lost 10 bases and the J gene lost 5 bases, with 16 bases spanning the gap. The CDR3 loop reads CATDSASRDTQYF. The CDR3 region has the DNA TGTGCCACCGACTCCGCTTCCAGAGATACGCAGTATTTT.

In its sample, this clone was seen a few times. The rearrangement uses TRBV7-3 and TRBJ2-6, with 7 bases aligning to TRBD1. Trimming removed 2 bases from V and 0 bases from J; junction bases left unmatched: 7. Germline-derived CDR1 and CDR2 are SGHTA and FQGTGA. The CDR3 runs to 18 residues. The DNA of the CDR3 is TGTGCCAGCAGCTTATCCCCCCGACAGGGCTCTGGGGCCAACGTCCTGACTTTC. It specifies CASSLSPRQGSGANVLTF. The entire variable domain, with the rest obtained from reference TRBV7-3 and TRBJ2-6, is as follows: GAGVSQTPSNKVTEKGKYVELRCDPISGHTALYWYRQSLGQGPEFLIYFQGTGAADDSGLPNDRFFAVRPEGSVSTLKIQRTERGDSAVYLCASSLSPRQGSGANVLTFGAGSRLTVL.

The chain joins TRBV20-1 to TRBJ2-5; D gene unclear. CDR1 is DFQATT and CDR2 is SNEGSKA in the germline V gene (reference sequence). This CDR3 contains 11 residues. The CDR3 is CSATGQETQYF. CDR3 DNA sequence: TGCAGCGCCACCGGTCAAGAGACCCAGTACTTC.

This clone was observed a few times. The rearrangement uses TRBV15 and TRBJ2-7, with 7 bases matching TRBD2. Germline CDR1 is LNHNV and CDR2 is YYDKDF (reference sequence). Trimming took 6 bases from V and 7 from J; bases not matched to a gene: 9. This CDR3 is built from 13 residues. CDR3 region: CATSPRGELEQYF. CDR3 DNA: TGTGCCACCAGTCCACGGGGGGAGTTAGAGCAGTACTTC.

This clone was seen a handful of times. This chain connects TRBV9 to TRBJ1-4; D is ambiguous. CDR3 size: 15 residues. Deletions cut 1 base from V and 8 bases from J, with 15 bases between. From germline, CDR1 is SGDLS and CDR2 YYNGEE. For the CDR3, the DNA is TGTGCCAGCAGCGTACAAGGGTTCGCGGGCGAAAAACTGTTTTTT. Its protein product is CASSVQGFAGEKLFF.

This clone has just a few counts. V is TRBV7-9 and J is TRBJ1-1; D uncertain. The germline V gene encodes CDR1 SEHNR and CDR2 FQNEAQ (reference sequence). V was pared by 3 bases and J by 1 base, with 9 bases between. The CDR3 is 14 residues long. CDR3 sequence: CASSFTASNTEAFF. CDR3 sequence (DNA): TGTGCCAGCAGCTTTACTGCCTCGAACACTGAAGCTTTCTTT.